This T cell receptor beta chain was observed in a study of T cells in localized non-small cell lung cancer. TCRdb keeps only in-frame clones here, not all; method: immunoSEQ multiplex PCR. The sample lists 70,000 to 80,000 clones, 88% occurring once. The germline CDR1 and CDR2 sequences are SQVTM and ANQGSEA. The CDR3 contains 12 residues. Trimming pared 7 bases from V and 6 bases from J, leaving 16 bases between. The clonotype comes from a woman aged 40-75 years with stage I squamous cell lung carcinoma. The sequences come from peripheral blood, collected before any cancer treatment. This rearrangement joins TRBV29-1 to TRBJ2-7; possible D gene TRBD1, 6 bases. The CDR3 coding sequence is TGCAGCGCGGTACCGGGACACGGCGAGCAGTACTTC. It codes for CSAVPGHGEQYF.